This T cell receptor beta chain was found in a study of somatic mutations in cytotoxic T cells in rheumatoid arthritis (dated by TCRdb to between 2016 and 2019). A note on the overall study: Patient peripheral blood (around 30 ml EDTA) was drawn right after diagnosis and before any treatment started. Some V beta antibody-stained T-cell populations were flow-sorted on a FACSAria II or Sony SH800 at nearly 100% purity, and sorted V beta1+ cells also underwent TCRB sequencing. Whether expanded CD8+ T-cell clones in untreated, newly diagnosed rheumatoid arthritis carry somatic mutations was the study question, and clonality was characterized with TCRB deep sequencing. Median age was essentially the same in the patient group and the control group. TCRB deep sequencing was performed for 55 to 65 rheumatoid arthritis patients and around 22 healthy controls. The paper's findings and limits, for the study overall: An increase of CD8+ clonality with age was seen in patients (Spearman r of about 0.49) but not in healthy controls. The slight underrepresentation of TRBV07 in patients was not corrected for multiple comparisons. The largest CD8+ clone made up more than 20% of CD8+ cells in 8 of 65 patients, and blood and synovial fluid shared several identical CD8+ TCRB sequences. The expanded CD8+ clones had unknown antigen targets, and not appearing in virus-specific databases did not rule out that they were virus-specific. Rheumatoid arthritis patients and age-matched healthy controls did not significantly differ in CD8+ T-cell clonality.

TCRB CDR3 sequencing used the immunoSEQ assay on genomic DNA. On the authors' methods: Published virus-specific TCRB sequences were compared with patient CD8+ clones larger than 1%, and only a few matches were found. Only productive TCRB rearrangements were included in the analyses. Defining a clone by its unique TCRB CDR3 sequence, the study calculated clonality as a productive clonality index derived from Shannon entropy. To calculate repertoire overlap between two samples, the template counts of each clone were considered relative to each sample's total templates. Flow cytometry-measured V-gene usage correlated with V-gene usage from TCRB sequencing, with a Spearman r of about 0.64. TCRdb stores this immuneACCESS table with in-frame sequences only. Part of the clones is absent; in the studies checked, under half of the shortfall reflects unresolved V genes, and no reason is known for the rest. Clonal size and the V and J genes are those of that table, whereas D and trimming came from the DNA. The table for this sample lists 15,000 to 20,000 clones; 60% to 80% of them were counted only once. About 22% of the sample is in the top ten clones.

CD4+ and CD8+ cells were isolated by positive magnetic bead selection on an AutoMACS, and purity was checked by flow cytometry. Clonal expansions were first screened by flow cytometry with a TCR V beta antibody panel, then characterized by TCRB deep sequencing of sorted CD8+ fractions. Isolation of peripheral blood mononuclear cells was done through Ficoll-Paque PLUS density gradient separation. DNA was extracted from CD4-enriched, CD8-enriched or PBMC samples with Nucleospin Tissue or Tissue XS kits and quantified with a Qubit 2.0 fluorometer. The CDR3 starts with the cysteine, ends with the phenylalanine, and has 14 residues. The read is trimmed to its CDR3 DNA, 42 bases read in frame from base 1. Looking up the germline V gene yields CDR1 SNHLY and CDR2 FYNNEI. Unmatched junction bases come to 6, with V trimmed by 6 bases and J by 5 bases. Of note for this clone: Its antigen has not been determined. Base quality data are lacking; no much larger clone is found one base away.

Recombination linked TRBV2 to TRBJ2-2; TRBD1 fits 7 bases in the junction. This TCR was sampled from an adult with rheumatoid arthritis. The specimen sequenced was CD8+ T cells sorted from blood. The bases are TGTGCCAGCAGCCCGACAGGGAGTACCGGGGAGCTGTTTTTT. Its protein is CASSPTGSTGELFF.